Below, 10 T cell receptor beta chains from the same sample are listed, as sequenced in a study of blood T cell repertoires in COVID-19. Here immunoSEQ multiplex PCR was the method, and the copy in TCRdb shows in-frame clones only, minus some. The sample yields 300,000 or so clones, over 70% seen once. Sequenced material: peripheral blood. These receptors all come from a woman between 50 and 59 years old with acute or convalescent COVID-19.

The rearrangement uses TRBV21-1 and TRBJ2-7; the table's D call, TRBD2, was not checked against the DNA. TRBV21-1 is noted as a pseudogene. The CDR3 is 14 amino acids. CDR3: CASSKISVSYEQYV. CDR3 coding DNA: TGTGCCAGCAGCAAAATCTCTGTATCCTACGAGCAGTACGTC.

The genes are TRBV7-2 and TRBJ2-3; D is perhaps TRBD2 (6 bases). Germline V lookup: CDR1 SGHTA, CDR2 FQGNSA. Trimming removed 5 bases at V and 6 bases at J, with 18 bases between. The CDR3 runs to 15 residues. CDR3 amino acids: CASSPLGGTEDTQYF. CDR3 coding DNA: TGTGCCAGCAGCCCCCTGGGCGGGACGGAGGATACGCAGTATTTT.

The chain has TRBV28 and TRBJ1-5, with D possibly TRBD1 on 5 matching bases. The CDR3 has 13 residues. Trimming pared 6 bases from V and 4 bases from J, leaving 10 bases between. Germline CDR1 MDHEN, CDR2 SYDVKM. The CDR3 sequence: CASRAQGNQPQHF. CDR3 coding DNA: TGTGCCAGCAGGGCCCAGGGAAATCAGCCCCAGCATTTT. The whole variable domain, remainder taken from reference TRBV28 and TRBJ1-5, is DVKVTQSSRYLVKRTGEKVFLECVQDMDHENMFWYRQDPGLGLRLIYFSYDVKMKEKGDIPEGYSVSREKKERFSLILESASTNQTSMYLCASRAQGNQPQHFGDGTRLSIL.

V and J are TRBV21-1 and TRBJ1-6; the table gives TRBD1 as D, unverified against the DNA. TRBV21-1 is described as a pseudogene. CDR3 length equals 15 residues. DNA for the CDR3: TGTGCCAACAAGGGGCCGTTAACCTATAATTCACCCCTCCACTTT. Amino acids: CANKGPLTYNSPLHF.

The chain links TRBV7-3 to TRBJ1-2; 10 bases align to TRBD1. V lost 3 bases, J lost 8 bases, and 9 bases stayed unmatched. CDR3 length: 15 residues. The germline V gene encodes CDR1 SGHTA and CDR2 FQGTGA. Here the CDR3 DNA reads TGTGCCAGCAGCTTCCGGGACAGGGGATTAGAGGGCTACACCTTC. Protein sequence: CASSFRDRGLEGYTF.

The rearrangement uses TRBV5-1 and TRBJ2-5; a possible D gene is TRBD1 (5 bases). Germline CDR1 and CDR2: SGHRS and YFSETQ. Between the trimmed V and J ends, which lost 0 bases and 5 bases, there was a span of 14 bases. The CDR3 spans 15 residues. This CDR3 reads CASSLEGREGETQYF. The DNA for the CDR3 is TGCGCCAGCAGCTTGGAGGGCAGGGAAGGGGAGACCCAGTACTTC.

The genes are TRBV27 and TRBJ2-5; perhaps TRBD2 as D (6 bases). The CDR3 consists of 13 residues. Between the trimmed V and J ends, which lost 6 bases and 4 bases, there was a span of 12 bases. In germline, CDR1 is MNHEY, CDR2 SMNVEV (reference sequence). CDR3 sequence: CASRRDLLETQYF. For the CDR3, the DNA is TGTGCCAGCAGGCGGGACCTCCTAGAGACCCAGTACTTC.

The V and J genes are TRBV18 and TRBJ1-4; 8 bases match TRBD1. Trimming at V came to 6 bases and at J to 4 bases, leaving 4 bases not matched to a gene. CDR1 and CDR2 from the germline V gene are KGHSH and LQKENI. This CDR3 region has 14 residues. In DNA, the CDR3 is TGTGCCAGCTCCCAGGGACAGGATAATGAAAAACTGTTTTTT. Its protein product is CASSQGQDNEKLFF.

This chain connects TRBV7-3 to TRBJ1-1; D might be TRBD1 (5 bases). The CDR3 is 16 residues long. Germline V gene data show CDR1 as SGHTA and CDR2 as FQGTGA. V gave up 5 bases and J gave up 0 bases, with 16 bases separating them. Written as DNA, the CDR3 is TGTGCCAGCAGCGCCCAGCCAGGGCAGATGAACACTGAAGCTTTCTTT. Protein sequence: CASSAQPGQMNTEAFF. Variable domain in full (rest from reference TRBV7-3 and TRBJ1-1): GAGVSQTPSNKVTEKGKYVELRCDPISGHTALYWYRQSLGQGPEFLIYFQGTGAADDSGLPNDRFFAVRPEGSVSTLKIQRTERGDSAVYLCASSAQPGQMNTEAFFGQGTRLTVV.

The chain uses TRBV6-2 or TRBV6-3 and TRBJ1-5; unclear D gene. Germline CDR1 is MNHEY and CDR2 is SVGEGT. V dropped 0 bases and J dropped 7 bases, with 10 bases sitting between them. The CDR3 loop spans 14 amino acids. CDR3 DNA: TGTGCCAGCAGTTACTCCCAGAGGAGGCAGCCCCAGCATTTT. Translation: CASSYSQRRQPQHF.